This TCR beta chain was observed in a study of blood T cell repertoires in COVID-19. On the study more broadly: PBMCs, B-cell-depleted T cells, or T cells were the source of the cDNA or gDNA that made up the material.

TCRdb's table, derived via immunoSEQ multiplex PCR, lists solely in-frame clones and lacks some. The sample lists about 200,000 clones, 84% occurring once. This clone was detected only a few times. The source material was peripheral blood. This sequence was found in a human donor in a cohort sampled during active COVID-19.

This CDR3 reads CAWSGSGIETQYF. DNA of the CDR3: TGTGCCTGGAGTGGAAGCGGGATCGAGACCCAGTACTTC. V gene TRBV30 combines with J gene TRBJ2-5, with TRBD2 matching over 7 bases. Germline V gene sequence: CDR1 GTSNPN, CDR2 SVGIG (reference sequence). This CDR3 comprises 13 residues. The trim removed 1 base at V and 5 bases at J, leaving 4 bases unmatched.